Included here is one T cell receptor beta chain sequence, with context. The authors built TCR beta libraries using iRepertoire HTBI primers and Arm-PCR of CDR3 regions. TCRdb processed the multiplex PCR reads anew with MiXCR; each CDR3 protein has one entry. Of 500,000 to 700,000 distinct CDR3 sequences listed, roughly 30% are singletons. The data are from a study of regulatory T cells in long-lasting Graves disease. The time point here: persistent/refractory GD, antithyroid drugs over 5 years with positive TRAb. Extracted RNA from PBMCs served as the source of the TCR library. Trimming stripped 5 bases from V and 0 bases from J, with 18 bases between. The CDR3 contains 16 residues. Germline-derived CDR1 and CDR2 are SGHRS and YFSETQ.

The genes are TRBV5-1 and TRBJ2-7, with D tentatively TRBD2 (5 bases). The sequencing used peripheral blood mononuclear cells (PBMCs), collected when the disease was refractory, from a patient treated with antithyroid drugs. The clonotype originates from a female donor with Graves disease. As DNA, the CDR3 is TGCGCCAGCAGACGCGGACTGACATCCTTCTCCTACGAGCAGTACTTC. This translates into CASRRGLTSFSYEQYF.